What follows is one TCR beta chain and its context. The antigen remains unidentified. This entry comes from a study of shared clonotypes between healthy human individuals. Profiling relied on immunoSEQ multiplex PCR, and the TCRdb table lists in-frame clones only, not all of them. The table includes approximately 2,000,000 clones, over 85% detected once. The V gene end was trimmed by 0 bases and the J gene end by 3 bases; junction bases not matched to a gene: 6. Germline V gene lookup returns CDR1 SGDLS and CDR2 YYNGEE. There are 16 residues in the CDR3. Whole-study findings and limits: Memory subsets generally showed lower estimated richness than naive subsets. Against clonotypes common to all four donors, non-shared ones had lower generation probabilities.

CD8 cells regarded as naive lacked CD45RO, were positively chosen for CCR7, and omitted terminally differentiated effector memory CD45RA+ cells. Donors included only healthy HIV-negative adults lacking recent acute infections or vaccinations. This chain joins TRBV9 and TRBJ2-1; 7 nucleotides align to TRBD1. This receptor was obtained from a man younger than 30 in good health. Some clones in this sample may be carry-over from other donors' samples. The sequencing sample was made of naive CD8+ T cells from PBMCs. CDR3 DNA: TGTGCCAGCAGCGTAGTGCGGACAGGCCTCTACAATGAGCAGTTCTTC. As protein: CASSVVRTGLYNEQFF.